This T cell receptor (beta chain) stems from a study of chronic HIV infection and antiretroviral therapy. From germline, CDR1 is MDHEN and CDR2 SYDVKM. This CDR3 region has 15 residues. The V end lost 3 bases, the J end lost 1 base, and 10 bases lay between the germline ends. TCRdb used MiXCR to reprocess the 5' RACE reads, holding one entry per CDR3 protein. The table has more than 40,000 distinct CDR3 sequences, 19% seen once; the top ten hold around 2.8%. This clonotype was counted many times. Sequenced sample: peripheral blood. The TCR comes from an adult who had HIV and had not received antiretroviral therapy, or was an uninfected healthy control (not recorded which). The chain employs TRBV28 and TRBJ1-5; D perhaps matches TRBD1 (5 bases). The CDR3 protein is CASSFAGGSNQPQHF. In nucleotides, the CDR3 is TGTGCCAGCAGTTTTGCGGGGGGGAGCAATCAGCCCCAGCATTTT.